This TCR beta chain emerged from a study of CD8 T cells in Susac syndrome. After removal of 0 bases from V and 0 bases from J, the junction contained 7 bases not matched to a gene. Germline assignment: CDR1 DFQATT and CDR2 SNEGSKA (reference sequence). The CDR3 covers 16 residues. An amount of RNA that ranged from roughly 0.5 to 1 ug was reverse transcribed with random hexamers. Across 54 Vbeta and 13 Jbeta, TCR beta CDR3 was amplified with immunoSEQ multiplex PCR. TCRdb ran MiXCR on the immunoSEQ multiplex PCR reads and lists one entry per CDR3 protein. The sample yields some 190,000 distinct CDR3 sequences, about 94% seen once. CD8+ and CD4+ T cells were negatively isolated; TEMRA cells were FACS-enriched.

The origin of this receptor is a human donor with multiple sclerosis. The sample was CD4+ T cells from PBMCs. The chain uses TRBV20-1 and TRBJ2-5, with 7 bases identical to TRBD2. For the CDR3, the DNA is TGCAGTGCTAGAGATCTCTCGCGGGGGTACCAAGAGACCCAGTACTTC. The encoded protein is CSARDLSRGYQETQYF.